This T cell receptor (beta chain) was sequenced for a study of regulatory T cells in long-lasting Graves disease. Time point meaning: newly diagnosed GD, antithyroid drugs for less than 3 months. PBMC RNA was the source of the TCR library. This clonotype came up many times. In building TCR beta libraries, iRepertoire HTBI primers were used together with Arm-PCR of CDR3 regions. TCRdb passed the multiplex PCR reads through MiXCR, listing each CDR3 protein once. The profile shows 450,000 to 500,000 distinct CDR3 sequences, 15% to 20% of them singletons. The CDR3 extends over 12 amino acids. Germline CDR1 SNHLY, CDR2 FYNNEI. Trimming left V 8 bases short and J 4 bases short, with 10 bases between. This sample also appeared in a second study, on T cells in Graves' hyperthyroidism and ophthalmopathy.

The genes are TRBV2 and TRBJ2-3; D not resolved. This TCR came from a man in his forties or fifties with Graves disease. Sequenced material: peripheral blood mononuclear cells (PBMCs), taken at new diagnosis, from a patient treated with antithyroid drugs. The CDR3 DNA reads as TGTGCCAGCTTTTATCCCGCAGATACGCAGTATTTT. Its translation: CASFYPADTQYF.